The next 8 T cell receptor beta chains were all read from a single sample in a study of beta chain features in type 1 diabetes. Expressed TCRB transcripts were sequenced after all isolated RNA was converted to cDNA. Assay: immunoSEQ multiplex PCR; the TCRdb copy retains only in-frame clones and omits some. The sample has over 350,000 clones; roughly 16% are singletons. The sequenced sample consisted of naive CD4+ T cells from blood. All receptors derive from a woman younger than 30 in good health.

The chain's CDR3 is CASSLGGQGHIQYF. The CDR3 nucleotides read TGTGCCAGCAGTTTAGGGGGACAGGGCCACATTCAGTACTTC. The rearrangement joins TRBV28 to TRBJ2-4; 9 bases align to TRBD1. This CDR3 is 14 amino acids long. The V gene's germline CDR1 is MDHEN and CDR2 SYDVKM. Trimming cost V 2 bases and J 8 bases; bases outside gene matches: 4.

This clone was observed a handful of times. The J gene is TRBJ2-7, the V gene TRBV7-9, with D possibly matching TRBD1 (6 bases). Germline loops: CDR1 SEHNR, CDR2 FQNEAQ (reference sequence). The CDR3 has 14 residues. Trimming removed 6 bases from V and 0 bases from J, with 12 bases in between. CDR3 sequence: CASSFEGGSYEQYF. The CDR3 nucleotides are TGTGCCAGCAGTTTCGAAGGGGGCTCCTACGAGCAGTACTTC.

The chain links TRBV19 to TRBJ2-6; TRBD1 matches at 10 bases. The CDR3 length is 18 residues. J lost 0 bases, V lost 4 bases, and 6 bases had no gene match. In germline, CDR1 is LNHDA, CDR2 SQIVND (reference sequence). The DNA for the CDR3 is TGTGCCAGTAGTACGACAGGGGGCAAGGGCTCTGGGGCCAACGTCCTGACTTTC. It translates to CASSTTGGKGSGANVLTF. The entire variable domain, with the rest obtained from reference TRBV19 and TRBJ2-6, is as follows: DGGITQSPKYLFRKEGQNVTLSCEQNLNHDAMYWYRQDPGQGLRLIYYSQIVNDFQKGDIAEGYSVSREKKESFPLTVTSAQKNPTAFYLCASSTTGGKGSGANVLTFGAGSRLTVL.

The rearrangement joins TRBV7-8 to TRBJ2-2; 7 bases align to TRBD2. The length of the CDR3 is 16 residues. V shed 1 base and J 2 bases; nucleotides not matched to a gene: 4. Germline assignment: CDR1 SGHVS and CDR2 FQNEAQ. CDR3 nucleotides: TGTGCCAGCAGCTTAGTTCCGGGACTAAACACCGGGGAGCTGTTTTTT. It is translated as CASSLVPGLNTGELFF.

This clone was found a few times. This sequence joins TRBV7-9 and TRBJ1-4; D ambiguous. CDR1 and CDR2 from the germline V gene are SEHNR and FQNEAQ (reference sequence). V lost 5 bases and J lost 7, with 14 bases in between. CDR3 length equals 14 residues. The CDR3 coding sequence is TGTGCCAGCAGCGCACAAGAGAGAGGTGAAAAACTGTTTTTT. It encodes CASSAQERGEKLFF.

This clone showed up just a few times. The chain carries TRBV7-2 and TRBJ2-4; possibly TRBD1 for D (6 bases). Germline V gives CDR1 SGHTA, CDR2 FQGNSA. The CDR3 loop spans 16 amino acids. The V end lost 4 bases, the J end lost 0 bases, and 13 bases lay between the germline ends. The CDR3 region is CASSSGQSLAKNIQYF. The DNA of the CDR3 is TGTGCCAGCAGCTCCGGACAGAGTCTAGCCAAAAACATTCAGTACTTC.

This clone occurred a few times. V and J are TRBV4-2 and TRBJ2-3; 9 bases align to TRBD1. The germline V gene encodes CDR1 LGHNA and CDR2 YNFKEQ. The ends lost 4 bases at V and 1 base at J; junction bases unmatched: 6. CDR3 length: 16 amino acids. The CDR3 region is CASSRAGTGRTDTQYF. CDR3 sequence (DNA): TGTGCCAGCAGCCGAGCCGGGACAGGGCGCACAGATACGCAGTATTTT.

DNA for the CDR3: TGCAGCGTTGAGGGTACCCAGGGTCGGACTGAAGCTTTCTTT. This gives the protein CSVEGTQGRTEAFF. This sequence joins TRBV29-1 and TRBJ1-1, with a tentative D call TRBD1 (5 bases). The V gene's germline CDR1 is SQVTM and CDR2 ANQGSEA. Deletions cut 3 bases from V and 5 bases from J, with 16 bases between. CDR3 length: 14 residues. The variable domain in full, with the rest retrieved from reference TRBV29-1 and TRBJ1-1, is SAVISQKPSRDICQRGTSLTIQCQVDSQVTMMFWYRQQPGQSLTLIATANQGSEATYESGFVIDKFPISRPNLTFSTLTVSNMSPEDSSIYLCSVEGTQGRTEAFFGQGTRLTVV.